Following are 32 T cell receptor beta chains from one sample sequenced in a study of blood T cell repertoires in COVID-19. TCRdb keeps only in-frame clones here, not all; method: immunoSEQ multiplex PCR. The sample has 200,000 to 300,000 clones, around 81% seen once; the top ten hold 7.5%. The sequenced sample was peripheral blood. All receptors derive from a woman aged 80 or over with COVID-19, enrolled during active disease.

This clone was seen a handful of times. This chain connects TRBV30 to TRBJ1-1; D is undetermined. The CDR3 extends over 15 amino acids. V lost 3 bases, J lost 0 bases, and 14 bases lay in between. Germline CDR1 is GTSNPN and CDR2 is SVGIG (reference sequence). The CDR3 DNA is TGTGCCTGGAGGGGAGTTAGTAGAATGAACACTGAAGCTTTCTTT. This encodes CAWRGVSRMNTEAFF. Full variable domain (outside the CDR3, taken from reference TRBV30 and TRBJ1-1): SQTIHQWPATLVQPVGSPLSLECTVEGTSNPNLYWYRQAAGRGLQLLFYSVGIGQISSEVPQNLSASRPQDRQFILSSKKLLLSDSGFYLCAWRGVSRMNTEAFFGQGTRLTVV.

The count of this clone is one. The chain recombines TRBV5-1 with TRBJ1-6, with a tentative D call TRBD1 (5 bases). In germline, CDR1 is SGHRS, CDR2 YFSETQ. Trimming shortened V by 6 bases and J by 0 bases, and 13 bases separated the two germline ends. The CDR3 loop spans 16 amino acids. CDR3 nucleotide sequence: TGCGCCAGCAAATTACAGGAGAGCTCCTATAATTCACCCCTCCACTTT. As protein: CASKLQESSYNSPLHF. The complete variable domain, with remaining parts taken from reference TRBV5-1 and TRBJ1-6, reads KAGVTQTPRYLIKTRGQQVTLSCSPISGHRSVSWYQQTPGQGLQFLFEYFSETQRNKGNFPGRFSGRQFSNSRSEMNVSTLELGDSALYLCASKLQESSYNSPLHFGNGTRLTVT.

The chain is built from TRBV11-2 and TRBJ2-4, with 12 bases lining up with TRBD2. V was pared by 5 bases and J by 13 bases, with 3 bases of the junction left unmatched. The CDR3 sequence is 12 residues long. Germline-derived CDR1 and CDR2 are SGHAT and FQNNGV. The CDR3 protein is CASSRTSGKQYF. CDR3 nucleotides: TGTGCCAGCAGCCGGACTAGCGGGAAACAGTACTTC. Full variable domain (rest looked up from reference TRBV11-2 and TRBJ2-4): EAGVAQSPRYKIIEKRQSVAFWCNPISGHATLYWYQQILGQGPKLLIQFQNNGVVDDSQLPKDRFSAERLKGVDSTLKIQPAKLEDSAVYLCASSRTSGKQYFGAGTRLSVL.

The V gene is TRBV11-3, the J gene TRBJ2-1; 14 nucleotides match TRBD2. V shed 1 base, J shed 6 bases, and the junction held 5 bases outside the gene matches. The length of the CDR3 is 17 residues. Germline-derived CDR1 and CDR2 are SGHNT and YENEEA. The CDR3 DNA reads TGTGCCAGCAGCTTAGGAACCGGGACTAGCGGGAGCAATGAGCAGTTCTTC. Translating it yields CASSLGTGTSGSNEQFF. Variable domain in full (rest from reference TRBV11-3 and TRBJ2-1): EAGVVQSPRYKIIEKKQPVAFWCNPISGHNTLYWYLQNLGQGPELLIRYENEEAVDDSQLPKDRFSAERLKGVDSTLKIQPAELGDSAVYLCASSLGTGTSGSNEQFFGPGTRLTVL.

This clone was detected a few times. The rearrangement uses TRBV9 and TRBJ2-2; the D gene is possibly TRBD2 (6 bases). Deletions cut 1 base from V and 4 bases from J, with 11 bases between. CDR3 size: 15 residues. CDR1 and CDR2 (germline): SGDLS, YYNGEE. CDR3 amino acids: CASSVTSYGTGELFF. In nucleotides, the CDR3 is TGTGCCAGCAGCGTAACTAGCTACGGCACCGGGGAGCTGTTTTTT.

This clone was recorded a few times. The chain employs TRBV6-2 or TRBV6-3 and TRBJ1-5; TRBD1 matches at 8 bases. The CDR3 consists of 15 residues. The J segment lost 3 bases and the V segment lost 4 bases, leaving 5 bases of the junction unmatched. CDR1 and CDR2 from the germline V gene are MNHEY and SVGEGT. The CDR3 coding sequence is TGTGCCAGCAGTTCCTTGGGACAGGCCAATCAGCCCCAGCATTTT. This translates into CASSSLGQANQPQHF.

CDR3 sequence (DNA): TGTGCCAGCAGTTCCGGGACATCTAGCACAGATACGCAGTATTTT. This encodes CASSSGTSSTDTQYF. This chain uses TRBV5-8 with TRBJ2-3; TRBD1 might be the D (6 bases). V dropped 5 bases and J dropped 0 bases, with 13 bases sitting between them. Germline-derived CDR1 and CDR2 are SGHTS and YDEGEE. This CDR3 comprises 15 residues.

This sequence joins TRBV15 and TRBJ2-1; D gene ambiguous. Per germline, CDR1 LNHNV and CDR2 YYDKDF (reference sequence). The CDR3 covers 15 residues. V was trimmed by 5 bases and J by 4 bases, leaving 15 bases between them. CDR3 amino acids: CATSRTAGLYNEQFF. The CDR3, as DNA: TGTGCCACCAGCCGTACCGCAGGATTGTACAATGAGCAGTTCTTC.

The chain combines TRBV7-2 with TRBJ2-7, with a tentative D call TRBD2 (6 bases). This CDR3 is built from 15 residues. Trimming removed 5 bases at V and 5 bases at J, with 19 bases between. Germline CDR1 is SGHTA and CDR2 is FQGNSA. The CDR3 loop reads CASSQMGGAIDEQYF. CDR3 bases: TGTGCCAGCAGCCAGATGGGAGGAGCTATCGACGAGCAGTACTTC.

The CDR3 DNA sequence: TGTGCCAGCAGCTTGTCGTCTGTCCGTGAAGCTTTCTTT. Translated: CASSLSSVREAFF. The chain employs TRBV7-3 and TRBJ1-1; no definite D call. With 3 bases removed from V and 7 bases from J, the gap between germline ends came to 12 bases. Germline V CDR1 and CDR2: SGHTA, FQGTGA. This CDR3 has 13 amino acids.

The rearrangement joins TRBV18 to TRBJ1-2; D perhaps matches TRBD1 (5 bases). V was cut by 6 bases and J by 8 bases, with 16 bases left in between. The CDR3 has 13 amino acids. CDR1 is KGHSH and CDR2 is LQKENI in the germline V gene. The CDR3 bases are TGTGCCAGCTCCCTCGTCCGGGGGGAAGGCTACACCTTC. Translated, it gives CASSLVRGEGYTF. Complete variable domain (other parts from reference TRBV18 and TRBJ1-2): NAGVMQNPRHLVRRRGQEARLRCSPMKGHSHVYWYRQLPEEGLKFMVYLQKENIIDESGMPKERFSAEFPKEGPSILRIQQVVRGDSAAYFCASSLVRGEGYTFGSGTRLTVV.

This chain connects TRBV18 to TRBJ1-4, with 8 bases that match TRBD1. Germline V lookup: CDR1 KGHSH, CDR2 LQKENI. V lost 2 bases, J lost 7 bases, and 6 bases stayed unmatched. The CDR3 totals 15 residues. DNA for the CDR3: TGTGCCAGCTCACCAGGGACAGGCTTGGGTGAAAAACTGTTTTTT. It translates to CASSPGTGLGEKLFF.

The chain links TRBV9 to TRBJ1-2, with TRBD1 as a possible D gene (5 bases). The V end was cut by 7 bases, the J end by 4 bases, with 23 bases between. CDR3 size: 16 residues. Germline V gives CDR1 SGDLS, CDR2 YYNGEE. This chain's CDR3 is CASPRLRAGWFYGYTF. The CDR3 DNA reads TGTGCCAGCCCCCGGTTACGGGCAGGGTGGTTCTATGGCTACACCTTC.

The V call is TRBV5-6, the J call TRBJ2-1; TRBD2 matches at 9 bases. Germline V lookup: CDR1 SGHDT, CDR2 YYEEEE. With V trimmed by 1 base and J by 3 bases, 5 bases remained unmatched. This CDR3 contains 16 residues. The CDR3 here is CASSLNSGRIYNEQFF. In nucleotides, the CDR3 is TGTGCCAGCAGCTTGAACAGCGGGAGGATCTACAATGAGCAGTTCTTC.

This clone was observed a few times. V gene TRBV28 combines with J gene TRBJ1-1; D gene ambiguous. V was cut by 5 bases and J by 8 bases, with 12 bases left in between. The germline CDR1 and CDR2 sequences are MDHEN and SYDVKM. CDR3 length: 12 residues. In nucleotides, the CDR3 is TGTGCCAGCAGTCTCTCAAGAGCCGAAGCTTTCTTT. As protein: CASSLSRAEAFF.

This chain links TRBV27 with TRBJ2-1; D remains unclear. The CDR3 consists of 13 residues. V lost 4 bases, J lost 4 bases, and 8 bases lay in between. The germline gives CDR1 MNHEY, CDR2 SMNVEV (reference sequence). The chain's CDR3 is CASSSPPYNEQFF. Here the CDR3 DNA reads TGTGCCAGCAGTTCCCCTCCTTACAATGAGCAGTTCTTC.

The CDR3 reads CASTVGGFSYEQYF. The CDR3 DNA reads as TGTGCCAGCACGGTCGGGGGTTTCTCGTACGAGCAGTACTTC. This chain uses TRBV7-9 with TRBJ2-7, with TRBD2 as a possible D gene (6 bases). CDR3 length equals 14 residues. Germline loops: CDR1 SEHNR, CDR2 FQNEAQ (reference sequence). Trimming took 7 bases from V and 4 from J, leaving 17 bases between them.

The chain links TRBV30 to TRBJ1-6, with a tentative D call TRBD1 (5 bases). With 1 base removed from V and 1 base from J, the gap between germline ends came to 11 bases. The CDR3 extends over 16 amino acids. The germline gives CDR1 GTSNPN, CDR2 SVGIG (reference sequence). In nucleotides, the CDR3 is TGTGCCTGGAGTGGGGCGGGGGGATCCTATAATTCACCCCTCCACTTT. Its protein product is CAWSGAGGSYNSPLHF.

The chain links TRBV7-8 to TRBJ2-7, with TRBD1 matching over 8 bases. The CDR3 loop spans 16 amino acids. The J segment lost 3 bases and the V segment lost 6 bases, leaving 13 bases of the junction unmatched. The germline gives CDR1 SGHVS, CDR2 FQNEAQ. The CDR3, as DNA: TGTGCCAGCAGTATCAGATACGGGACAGGAATCTACGAGCAGTACTTC. This gives the protein CASSIRYGTGIYEQYF.

This rearrangement joins TRBV28 to TRBJ1-2, with 9 nucleotides matching TRBD1. V lost 1 base to trimming and J lost 6 bases; unmatched junction nucleotides: 3. The germline gives CDR1 MDHEN, CDR2 SYDVKM. This CDR3 has 14 residues. DNA for the CDR3: TGTGCCAGCAGTTTATACAGGGGGCGCAATGGCTACACCTTC. Protein sequence: CASSLYRGRNGYTF.

This chain uses TRBV5-6 with TRBJ1-3, with D maybe TRBD1 (6 bases). Trimming cost V 3 bases and J 0 bases, with 13 bases left between them. The CDR3 length is 16 residues. Looked up from germline, CDR1 is SGHDT and CDR2 is YYEEEE. The CDR3 here is CASSSGQPLSGNTIYF. The CDR3 DNA is TGTGCCAGCAGCTCCGGACAGCCGCTCTCTGGAAACACCATATATTTT.

This clone was counted a single time. The rearrangement links TRBV6-5 to TRBJ2-7, with TRBD2 matching 10 bases. V shed 4 bases, J shed 5 bases, and the junction held 8 bases outside the gene matches. Germline assignment: CDR1 MNHEY and CDR2 SVGAGI. The CDR3 totals 15 residues. The DNA of the CDR3 is TGTGCCAGCAGTTCTCCTAGCGGGAGTAAGGACGAGCAGTACTTC. Translating gives CASSSPSGSKDEQYF.

The chain couples TRBV14 to TRBJ2-3; 7 bases are shared with TRBD2. This CDR3 has 14 amino acids. The V gene end was trimmed by 6 bases and the J gene end by 7 bases; junction bases not matched to a gene: 10. Germline assignment: CDR1 SGHDN and CDR2 FVKESK. CDR3 sequence reads: CASSPAGLRHTQYF. CDR3 DNA: TGTGCCAGCAGTCCAGCGGGACTAAGGCATACGCAGTATTTT.

The genes are TRBV18 and TRBJ2-3; TRBD1 matches at 9 bases. The germline gives CDR1 KGHSH, CDR2 LQKENI. V lost 0 bases, J lost 11 bases, and 9 bases stayed unmatched. This CDR3 spans 15 amino acids. Here the CDR3 DNA reads TGTGCCAGCTCACCACCACAGGGGGCTCACGGTGGGCAGTATTTT. Translation: CASSPPQGAHGGQYF.

In its sample, this clone was seen a few times. The chain uses TRBV28 and TRBJ2-5; a weak D match, TRBD2 (5 bases). V dropped 8 bases and J dropped 2 bases, with 6 bases sitting between them. CDR3 length equals 11 residues. Germline CDR1 is MDHEN and CDR2 is SYDVKM. The CDR3 loop reads CASGSQETQYF. CDR3 nucleotide sequence: TGTGCCAGCGGGAGTCAAGAGACCCAGTACTTC.

The chain joins TRBV7-9 to TRBJ2-3, with 11 bases fitting TRBD2. Trimming cost V 3 bases and J 2 bases; bases outside gene matches: 1. The CDR3 contains 15 residues. Germline loops: CDR1 SEHNR, CDR2 FQNEAQ (reference sequence). Written as DNA, the CDR3 is TGTGCCAGCAGCTTGACTAGCGGGAACACAGATACGCAGTATTTT. Protein sequence: CASSLTSGNTDTQYF.

This clone was counted at least ten times. This chain links TRBV9 with TRBJ1-5; TRBD1 might be the D (6 bases). Germline CDR1 and CDR2: SGDLS and YYNGEE. The CDR3 spans 16 residues. V dropped 4 bases and J dropped 6 bases, with 20 bases sitting between them. The CDR3 protein is CASSSVLHRAGQPQHF. Here the CDR3 DNA reads TGTGCCAGCAGCAGCGTACTCCACAGGGCTGGTCAGCCCCAGCATTTT.

The chain joins TRBV7-8 to TRBJ2-4; possibly TRBD1 for D (6 bases). V dropped 1 base and J dropped 6 bases, with 13 bases sitting between them. The CDR3 length is 15 residues. CDR1 is SGHVS, CDR2 FQNEAQ, per germline. The CDR3 DNA follows: TGTGCCAGCAGCTTAGGGCAGGGGAAGGGAAACATTCAGTACTTC. It encodes CASSLGQGKGNIQYF.

The rearrangement joins TRBV7-2 to TRBJ2-3, with D perhaps matching TRBD2 (5 bases). Deletions cut 4 bases from V and 1 base from J, with 12 bases between. From germline, CDR1 is SGHTA and CDR2 FQGNSA. The CDR3 runs 15 residues. The CDR3 DNA sequence: TGTGCCAGCAGCTCGATGGGGAGCCGCACAGATACGCAGTATTTT. It codes for CASSSMGSRTDTQYF.

The genes are TRBV5-6 and TRBJ2-4, with 10 nucleotides matching TRBD1. The CDR3 runs 16 residues. The V and J ends lost 6 bases and 1 base, in that order; junction bases with no gene match: 7. Germline CDR1 reads SGHDT; CDR2 reads YYEEEE. Written as DNA, the CDR3 is TGTGCCAGCAAGACCGGGACAGGGGAGGCCAAAAACATTCAGTACTTC. Its translation is CASKTGTGEAKNIQYF.

The CDR3: CASSSRDWDRDQYF. CDR3 DNA sequence: TGTGCCAGCAGCAGCCGGGACTGGGACCGGGACCAGTACTTC. The chain recombines TRBV9 with TRBJ2-5; TRBD2 might be the D (6 bases). Germline loops: CDR1 SGDLS, CDR2 YYNGEE. This CDR3 spans 14 amino acids. Deletions cut 4 bases from V and 10 bases from J, with 20 bases between.

This rearrangement joins TRBV12-3 or TRBV12-4 to TRBJ2-7, with unresolved D. The CDR3 consists of 11 residues. Trimming took 2 bases from V and 6 from J, leaving 5 bases between them. The DNA of the CDR3 is TGTGCCAGCAGTTTATTCGGCGAGCAGTACTTC. Translating it yields CASSLFGEQYF.